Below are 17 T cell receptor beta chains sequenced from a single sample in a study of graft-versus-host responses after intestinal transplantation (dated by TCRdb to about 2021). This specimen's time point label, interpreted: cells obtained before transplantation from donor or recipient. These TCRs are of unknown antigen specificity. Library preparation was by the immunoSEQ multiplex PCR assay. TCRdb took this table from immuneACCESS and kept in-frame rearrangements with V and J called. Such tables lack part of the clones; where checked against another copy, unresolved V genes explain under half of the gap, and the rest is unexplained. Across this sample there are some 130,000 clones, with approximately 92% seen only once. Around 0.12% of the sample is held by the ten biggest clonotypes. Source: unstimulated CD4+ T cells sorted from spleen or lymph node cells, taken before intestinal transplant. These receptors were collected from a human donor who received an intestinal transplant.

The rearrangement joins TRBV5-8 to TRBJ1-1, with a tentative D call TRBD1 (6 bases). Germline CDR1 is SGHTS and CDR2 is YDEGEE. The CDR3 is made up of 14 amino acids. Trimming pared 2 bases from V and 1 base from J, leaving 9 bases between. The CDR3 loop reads CASSLTGTNTEAFF. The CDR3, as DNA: TGTGCCAGCAGCTTAACAGGGACGAACACTGAAGCTTTCTTT.

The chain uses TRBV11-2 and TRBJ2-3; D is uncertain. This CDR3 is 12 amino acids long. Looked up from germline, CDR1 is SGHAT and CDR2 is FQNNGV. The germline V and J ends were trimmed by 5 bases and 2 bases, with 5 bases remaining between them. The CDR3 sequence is CASSHDTDTQYF. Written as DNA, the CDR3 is TGTGCCAGCAGCCATGACACAGATACGCAGTATTTT.

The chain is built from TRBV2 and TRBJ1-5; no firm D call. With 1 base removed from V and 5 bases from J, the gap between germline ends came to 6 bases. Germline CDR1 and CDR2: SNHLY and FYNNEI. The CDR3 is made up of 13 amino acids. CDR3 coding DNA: TGTGCCAGCAGTGAAGATTCCGATCAGCCCCAGCATTTT. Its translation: CASSEDSDQPQHF.

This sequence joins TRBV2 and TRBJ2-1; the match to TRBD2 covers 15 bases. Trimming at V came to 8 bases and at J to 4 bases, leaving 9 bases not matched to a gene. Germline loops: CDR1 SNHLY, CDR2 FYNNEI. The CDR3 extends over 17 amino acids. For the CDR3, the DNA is TGTGCCAGCGCCGGGACTAGCGGGAGGACCGGGTACAATGAGCAGTTCTTC. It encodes CASAGTSGRTGYNEQFF.

CDR3 sequence: CASSYRTTKETQYF. The CDR3 bases are TGTGCCAGCAGTTACCGGACAACTAAAGAGACCCAGTACTTC. This chain connects TRBV6-5 to TRBJ2-5, with D maybe TRBD1 (5 bases). V was clipped by 2 bases and J by 3 bases, with 10 bases between them. The CDR3 extends over 14 amino acids. CDR1 and CDR2 from the germline V gene are MNHEY and SVGAGI.

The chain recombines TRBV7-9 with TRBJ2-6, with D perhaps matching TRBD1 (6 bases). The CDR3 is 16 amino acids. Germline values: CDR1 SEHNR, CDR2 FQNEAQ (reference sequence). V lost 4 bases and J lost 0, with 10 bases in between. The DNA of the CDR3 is TGTGCCAGCAGCTCAGGGGTTCTCTCTGGGGCCAACGTCCTGACTTTC. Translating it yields CASSSGVLSGANVLTF.

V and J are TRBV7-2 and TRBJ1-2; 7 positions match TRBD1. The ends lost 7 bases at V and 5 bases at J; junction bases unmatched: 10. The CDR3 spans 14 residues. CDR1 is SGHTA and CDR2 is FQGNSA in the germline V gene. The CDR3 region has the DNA TGTGCCAGCAAATTCGGACAGGCACCTTATGGCTACACCTTC. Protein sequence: CASKFGQAPYGYTF.

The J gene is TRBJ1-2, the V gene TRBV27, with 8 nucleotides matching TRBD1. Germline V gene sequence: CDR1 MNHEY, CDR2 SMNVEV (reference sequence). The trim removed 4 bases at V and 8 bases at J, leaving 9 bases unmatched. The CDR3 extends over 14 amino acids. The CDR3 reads CASSSGQGTGGYTF. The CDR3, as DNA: TGTGCCAGCAGTTCCGGACAGGGAACGGGGGGCTACACCTTC.

The CDR3 DNA is TGTGCCAGCAGCCCGGGAATAGATACGCAGTATTTT. Translation: CASSPGIDTQYF. V gene TRBV14 combines with J gene TRBJ2-3; possibly TRBD2 for D (5 bases). The V end lost 4 bases, the J end lost 5 bases, and 7 bases lay between the germline ends. CDR3 length: 12 amino acids. Germline V CDR1 and CDR2: SGHDN, FVKESK.

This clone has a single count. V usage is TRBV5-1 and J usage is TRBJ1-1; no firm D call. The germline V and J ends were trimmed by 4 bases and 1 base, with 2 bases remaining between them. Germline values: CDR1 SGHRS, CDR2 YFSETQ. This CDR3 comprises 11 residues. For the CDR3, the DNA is TGCGCCAGCAGCCAGAACACTGAAGCTTTCTTT. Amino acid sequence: CASSQNTEAFF.

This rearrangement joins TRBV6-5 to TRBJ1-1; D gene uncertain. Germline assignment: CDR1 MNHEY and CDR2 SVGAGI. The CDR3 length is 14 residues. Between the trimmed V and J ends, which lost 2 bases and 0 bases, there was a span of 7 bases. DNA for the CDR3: TGTGCCAGCAGTTACGTTACAATGAACACTGAAGCTTTCTTT. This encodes CASSYVTMNTEAFF.

The CDR3 DNA reads TGCGCCAGCAGCCAGAACTCCGGACAGATTGATCAGCCCCAGCATTTT. This translates into CASSQNSGQIDQPQHF. V usage is TRBV4-1 and J usage is TRBJ1-5, with a possible D match to TRBD1 (6 bases). The CDR3 extends over 16 amino acids. Per germline, CDR1 MGHRA and CDR2 YSYEKL. The V and J ends lost 3 bases and 5 bases respectively, with 17 bases between them.

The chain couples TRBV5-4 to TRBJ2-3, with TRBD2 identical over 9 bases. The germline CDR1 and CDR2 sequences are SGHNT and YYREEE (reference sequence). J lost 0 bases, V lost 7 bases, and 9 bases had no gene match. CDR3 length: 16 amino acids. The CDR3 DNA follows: TGTGCCAGCGGGAGTGGGACTAGCCAGAGCACAGATACGCAGTATTTT. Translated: CASGSGTSQSTDTQYF.

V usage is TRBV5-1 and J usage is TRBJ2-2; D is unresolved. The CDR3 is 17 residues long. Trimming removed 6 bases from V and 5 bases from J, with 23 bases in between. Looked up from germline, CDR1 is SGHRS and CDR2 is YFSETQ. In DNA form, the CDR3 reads TGCGCCAGCACCCCTCTCGGCAGTCCTATCGGGACCGGGGAGCTGTTTTTT. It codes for CASTPLGSPIGTGELFF.

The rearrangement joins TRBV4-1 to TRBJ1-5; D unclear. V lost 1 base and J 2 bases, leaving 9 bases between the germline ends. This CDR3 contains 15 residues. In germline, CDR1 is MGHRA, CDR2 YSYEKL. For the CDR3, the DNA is TGCGCCAGCAGCCAAGGAGGGTTGGGCAATCAGCCCCAGCATTTT. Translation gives CASSQGGLGNQPQHF.

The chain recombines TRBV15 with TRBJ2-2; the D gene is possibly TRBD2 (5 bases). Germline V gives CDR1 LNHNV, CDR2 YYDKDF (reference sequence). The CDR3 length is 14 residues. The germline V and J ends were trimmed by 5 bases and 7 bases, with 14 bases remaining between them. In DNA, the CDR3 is TGTGCCACCAGCGTAAGAAACGGGGACGGGGAGCTGTTTTTT. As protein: CATSVRNGDGELFF.

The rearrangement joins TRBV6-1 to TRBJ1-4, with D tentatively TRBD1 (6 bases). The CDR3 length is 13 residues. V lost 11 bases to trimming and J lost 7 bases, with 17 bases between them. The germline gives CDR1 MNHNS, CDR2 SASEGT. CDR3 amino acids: CAARTVGIEKLFF. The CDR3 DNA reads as TGTGCCGCGAGGACAGTGGGTATTGAAAAACTGTTTTTT.